One sample yielded the 5 T cell receptor beta chains listed below, sequenced in a study of blood T cell repertoires in COVID-19. Generated by immunoSEQ multiplex PCR, the TCRdb table keeps only in-frame clones and is missing some. The sample lists a few hundred thousand clones, around nine tenths seen once, with under 8.5% in the top ten. Sequencing used peripheral blood. These receptors were collected from a woman aged 55-70 years with COVID-19, enrolled during active disease.

Regarding this clone: This may be a read error, as it is one base from a much larger clone. The chain couples TRBV6-6 to TRBJ1-2; TRBD1 matches at 8 bases. The CDR3 has 13 residues. V lost 6 bases to trimming and J lost 4 bases; unmatched junction nucleotides: 4. Germline-derived CDR1 and CDR2 are MNHNY and SVGAGI (reference sequence). CDR3 sequence (DNA): TGTGCCAGCAGCTCGGACAGGGCCTATGGCTACACCTTC. Amino acids: CASSSDRAYGYTF.

V gene TRBV7-2 combines with J gene TRBJ1-2; 7 bases fit TRBD1. CDR3 length: 14 residues. The junction had 5 bases not matched to a gene; V was cut back by 3 bases and J by 4 bases. CDR1 and CDR2 (germline): SGHTA, FQGNSA. This CDR3 is CASSLGTAFYGYTF. The CDR3 DNA sequence: TGTGCCAGCAGCTTGGGGACAGCTTTCTATGGCTACACCTTC.

This clone has only a few counts. CDR3 DNA sequence: TGCGCCAGCAGCCAAGGCCCTAGCGGGGGGGCAGCCGGGGAGCTGTTTTTT. Its protein product is CASSQGPSGGAAGELFF. V and J are TRBV4-3 and TRBJ2-2, with 12 bases lining up with TRBD2. Germline CDR1 is LGHNA and CDR2 is YSLEER. This CDR3 comprises 17 residues. V shed 1 base and J 6 bases; nucleotides not matched to a gene: 6.

The chain uses TRBV5-4 and TRBJ2-3; 7 bases align to TRBD2. CDR3 length: 16 amino acids. Trimming at V came to 0 bases and at J to 1 base, leaving 5 bases not matched to a gene. Germline loops: CDR1 SGHNT, CDR2 YYREEE (reference sequence). CDR3: CASSLGLRGGTDTQYF. Here the CDR3 DNA reads TGTGCCAGCAGCTTGGGCTTACGGGGGGGCACAGATACGCAGTATTTT.

The V gene is TRBV7-3, the J gene TRBJ2-3; D perhaps matches TRBD2 (5 bases). The V end lost 3 bases, the J end lost 1 base, and 14 bases lay between the germline ends. Germline lookup yields CDR1 SGHTA and CDR2 FQGTGA. This CDR3 contains 16 residues. The CDR3: CASSLGQLGGTDTQYF. CDR3 sequence (DNA): TGTGCCAGCAGCTTGGGTCAACTAGGCGGCACAGATACGCAGTATTTT.